A single sample is the source of the 25 T cell receptor beta chains below, sequenced in a study of cytomegalovirus exposure and HLA in healthy donors. A multiplex PCR was run with 60 Vbeta primers and 13 Jbeta primers. Measured with immunoSEQ multiplex PCR; TCRdb has only the in-frame clones, and not every one. The sample contains roughly 100,000 clones, approximately 86% of which appear only once. The sequencing input was PBMCs. These receptors came from a man between 18 and 29 years old in good health and CMV-seronegative.

This chain joins TRBV28 and TRBJ2-3; perhaps TRBD1 as D (5 bases). Trimming pared 6 bases from V and 4 bases from J, leaving 11 bases between. The germline V gene encodes CDR1 MDHEN and CDR2 SYDVKM. The CDR3 extends over 13 amino acids. CDR3 protein: CASSLTVADTQYF. The CDR3 DNA sequence: TGTGCCAGCAGCCTGACAGTAGCAGATACGCAGTATTTT.

This rearrangement joins TRBV7-3 to TRBJ2-7; 9 positions match TRBD1. Germline CDR1 reads SGHTA; CDR2 reads FQGTGA. Unmatched junction bases numbered 1, after V lost 4 bases and J lost 6 bases. The length of the CDR3 is 12 residues. This CDR3 is CASSSDRGEQYF. DNA for the CDR3: TGTGCCAGCAGCTCGGACAGGGGCGAGCAGTACTTC.

The chain recombines TRBV2 with TRBJ1-1; D may be TRBD1 (5 bases). CDR1 and CDR2 (germline): SNHLY, FYNNEI. The CDR3 has 15 amino acids. The V end lost 2 bases, the J end lost 0 bases, and 10 bases lay between the germline ends. The CDR3 region has the DNA TGTGCCAGCAGTGAATCAGGACAAATGAACACTGAAGCTTTCTTT. Its translation: CASSESGQMNTEAFF.

The rearrangement joins TRBV5-1 to TRBJ1-4; no clear D. The CDR3 sequence is 15 residues long. V was cut by 7 bases and J by 1 base, with 14 bases left in between. Per germline, CDR1 SGHRS and CDR2 YFSETQ. Here the CDR3 reads CASRPAGGTNEKLFF. The CDR3 DNA is TGCGCCAGCCGCCCTGCCGGCGGAACTAATGAAAAACTGTTTTTT.

The chain uses TRBV14 and TRBJ2-1; TRBD2 might be the D (5 bases). This CDR3 has 15 residues. Germline V gene sequence: CDR1 SGHDN, CDR2 FVKESK. Trimming cost V 2 bases and J 10 bases, with 18 bases left between them. In DNA, the CDR3 is TGTGCCAGCAGCCAACTAGGACTGCAAAATGAGGAGCAGTTCTTC. It is translated as CASSQLGLQNEEQFF.

The rearrangement uses TRBV4-3 and TRBJ2-5; 7 bases are a match to TRBD1. With 4 bases clipped from V and 1 base from J, the junction kept 9 bases outside the gene matches. The CDR3 is 16 amino acids. The germline V gene has CDR1 LGHNA and CDR2 YSLEER. The CDR3 nucleotides are TGCGCCAGCAGCCGAGGGTGGGGGACAGCCCAAGAGACCCAGTACTTC. It codes for CASSRGWGTAQETQYF.

The J gene is TRBJ2-7, the V gene TRBV30; 13 bases fit TRBD2. Looked up from germline, CDR1 is GTSNPN and CDR2 is SVGIG (reference sequence). Losses at the gene ends were 2 bases for V and 7 bases for J; bases not matched to a gene: 11. The CDR3 runs to 16 residues. CDR3 coding DNA: TGTGCCTGGAGTCTTATGGGGACTAGCGGGATAGGGGAGCAGTACTTC. Protein sequence: CAWSLMGTSGIGEQYF.

V gene TRBV7-9 combines with J gene TRBJ1-2; a weak D match, TRBD1 (6 bases). V lost 5 bases and J lost 2, with 15 bases in between. The CDR3 has 15 amino acids. Germline CDR1 and CDR2: SEHNR and FQNEAQ (reference sequence). CDR3 protein: CASSRTTGQNYGYTF. The CDR3 coding sequence is TGTGCCAGCAGCCGGACGACAGGACAAAACTATGGCTACACCTTC.

A single count supports this clone. The chain uses TRBV6-1 and TRBJ1-1; 7 nucleotides match TRBD1. The CDR3 has 13 amino acids. V shed 9 bases, J shed 0 bases, and the junction held 4 bases outside the gene matches. The germline V gene has CDR1 MNHNS and CDR2 SASEGT. CDR3 nucleotides: TGTGCCAGTATGACAGGGATGAACACTGAAGCTTTCTTT. It encodes CASMTGMNTEAFF.

The chain has TRBV29-1 and TRBJ2-2, with TRBD2 matching 11 bases. The CDR3 consists of 15 residues. Germline V gives CDR1 SQVTM, CDR2 ANQGSEA. Germline trimming cut 6 bases from V and 5 bases from J; bases unmatched to any gene: 8. CDR3 sequence (DNA): TGCAGCGTCGTAGCGGGAGGGGTCGGGACCGGGGAGCTGTTTTTT. Translated, it gives CSVVAGGVGTGELFF.

This chain joins TRBV7-9 and TRBJ1-4; D not certain. Germline V CDR1 and CDR2: SEHNR, FQNEAQ (reference sequence). V shed 1 base and J shed 0 bases, with 9 bases lying between them. The CDR3 is made up of 16 amino acids. The CDR3 DNA is TGTGCCAGCAGCTTAGTTTCCGGGTCAACTAATGAAAAACTGTTTTTT. It specifies CASSLVSGSTNEKLFF.

This clone showed up just once. This chain links TRBV6-5 with TRBJ2-5, with 8 bases that match TRBD1. V dropped 2 bases and J dropped 6; count of bases not matched to a gene: 11. The CDR3 loop spans 16 amino acids. Germline CDR1 and CDR2: MNHEY and SVGAGI. The CDR3 loop reads CASSYNFRQGIKTQYF. The DNA for the CDR3 is TGTGCCAGCAGTTACAACTTTCGACAGGGGATTAAGACCCAGTACTTC.

This clone turned up a few times. The chain has TRBV29-1 and TRBJ2-1, with 7 nucleotides matching TRBD2. From germline, CDR1 is SQVTM and CDR2 ANQGSEA. The CDR3 loop spans 15 amino acids. Unmatched junction bases numbered 12, after V lost 2 bases and J lost 8 bases. CDR3 bases: TGCAGCGTTGAATTTATCGGGGGAGGGCCGGATGAGCAGTTCTTC. Protein sequence: CSVEFIGGGPDEQFF.

V is TRBV6-5 and J is TRBJ1-3; 8 bases line up with TRBD1. The CDR3 loop spans 16 amino acids. Germline CDR1 reads MNHEY; CDR2 reads SVGAGI. V lost 2 bases and J lost 4; bases outside the gene matches: 7. Here the CDR3 DNA reads TGTGCCAGCAGTTACGCGGTAACAGGGGGAGGAAACACCATATATTTT. It codes for CASSYAVTGGGNTIYF.

The chain combines TRBV15 with TRBJ1-5; 7 bases line up with TRBD1. J was trimmed by 1 base and V by 5 bases; bases with no gene match: 8. CDR1 LNHNV and CDR2 YYDKDF come from the germline V gene (reference sequence). The CDR3 consists of 16 residues. CDR3 amino acids: CATSLGGLGSNQPQHF. As DNA, the CDR3 is TGTGCCACCAGCCTAGGGGGCCTCGGGAGCAATCAGCCCCAGCATTTT.

The chain joins TRBV10-2 to TRBJ2-1, with 7 bases identical to TRBD1. Germline-derived CDR1 and CDR2 are WSHSY and SAAADI. This CDR3 is built from 16 residues. Germline trimming cut 5 bases from V and 0 bases from J; bases unmatched to any gene: 7. Here the CDR3 reads CASSPPTGSSYNEQFF. CDR3 nucleotides: TGCGCCAGCAGTCCCCCGACAGGGAGCTCCTACAATGAGCAGTTCTTC.

The chain uses TRBV5-1 and TRBJ2-1; no definite D call. CDR1 and CDR2 from the germline V gene are SGHRS and YFSETQ. The V and J ends lost 6 bases and 8 bases respectively, with 9 bases between them. The CDR3 totals 11 residues. The CDR3 is CASKIVHEQFF. The CDR3 DNA reads TGCGCCAGCAAAATCGTCCATGAGCAGTTCTTC.

The V gene is TRBV12-2, the J gene TRBJ1-6; TRBD1 is the table's D call, not checked against the DNA. TRBV12-2 is marked as a pseudogene. The CDR3 runs to 16 residues. The CDR3 here is CASRLEAHSYNSPLHF. CDR3 bases: TGTGCAAGTCGCTTAGAGGCACACAGCTATAATTCACCCCTCCACTTT.

This chain joins TRBV5-4 and TRBJ1-1, with 7 bases identical to TRBD1. Germline V gives CDR1 SGHNT, CDR2 YYREEE (reference sequence). The V segment lost 3 bases and the J segment 3 bases; nucleotides outside the gene matches: 11. This CDR3 is 16 amino acids long. The CDR3 protein is CASSSDRASGYTEAFF. The CDR3 nucleotides read TGTGCCAGCAGCTCCGACAGGGCCTCGGGGTACACTGAAGCTTTCTTT.

This clone appeared a single time. The chain joins TRBV6-1 to TRBJ1-3, with 9 bases aligning to TRBD1. CDR3 length: 19 residues. V was clipped by 1 base and J by 2 bases; unmatched bases: 12. Germline CDR1 MNHNS, CDR2 SASEGT. The DNA for the CDR3 is TGTGCCAGCAGTGAAGAACCGGGACAGGGAATATTAACTGGAAACACCATATATTTT. Its translation: CASSEEPGQGILTGNTIYF.

The rearrangement uses TRBV10-3 and TRBJ2-3; possible D gene TRBD1, 6 bases. Germline-derived CDR1 and CDR2 are ENHRY and SYGVKD. The germline V and J ends were trimmed by 6 bases and 6 bases, with 10 bases remaining between them. The CDR3 is 12 amino acids. CDR3 amino acids: CAIRAGEDTQYF. CDR3 sequence (DNA): TGTGCCATCAGAGCAGGGGAGGATACGCAGTATTTT.

CDR3: CASSARGSPLEQYF. In nucleotides, the CDR3 is TGTGCCAGCAGCGCAAGGGGGTCCCCTCTTGAGCAGTACTTC. The rearrangement joins TRBV9 to TRBJ2-7; D is possibly TRBD1 (6 bases). Germline assignment: CDR1 SGDLS and CDR2 YYNGEE. This CDR3 contains 14 residues. V lost 3 bases, J lost 7 bases, and 17 bases lay in between.

The chain combines TRBV7-2 with TRBJ2-7, with D perhaps TRBD2 (6 bases). Germline CDR1 SGHTA, CDR2 FQGNSA. The CDR3 covers 18 residues. V lost 3 bases and J lost 0, with 21 bases in between. CDR3 region: CASSFTGTPLEYSYEQYF. The CDR3 bases are TGTGCCAGCAGCTTCACCGGGACTCCCCTCGAATACTCCTACGAGCAGTACTTC.

The J gene is TRBJ1-2, the V gene TRBV5-8, with 7 nucleotides matching TRBD1. Losses at the gene ends were 5 bases for V and 4 bases for J; bases not matched to a gene: 5. There are 13 residues in the CDR3. Germline CDR1 and CDR2: SGHTS and YDEGEE. The CDR3 DNA sequence: TGTGCCAGCAGTTTTCGACAGGGCTATGGCTACACCTTC. This translates into CASSFRQGYGYTF.

This clone was seen a single time. The chain has TRBV7-7 and TRBJ2-2, with 7 bases identical to TRBD2. Germline-derived CDR1 and CDR2 are SSHAT and FNYEAQ (reference sequence). Trimming removed 1 base from V and 2 bases from J; junction bases left unmatched: 1. This CDR3 contains 15 residues. The CDR3: CASSLGGLNTGELFF. The CDR3 DNA reads as TGTGCCAGCAGCTTAGGGGGACTAAACACCGGGGAGCTGTTTTTT.